The 25 T cell receptor beta chains below come from one sample, sequenced in a study of CD8 T cells in ankylosing spondylitis. TCRdb used MiXCR to reprocess the 5' RACE reads, holding one entry per CDR3 protein. The sample lists about 140,000 distinct CDR3 sequences; 30% to 35% were seen once. The specimen was synovial fluid, either unsorted or a sorted T cell fraction (not recorded which). These receptor sequences come from a male donor with ankylosing spondylitis.

This rearrangement joins TRBV6-2 or TRBV6-3 to TRBJ2-7; D is tentatively TRBD1 or TRBD2 (5 bases each). Per the germline V gene, CDR1 is MNHEY and CDR2 is SVGEGT. With 0 bases removed from V and 4 bases from J, the gap between germline ends came to 10 bases. The CDR3 covers 14 residues. The CDR3 sequence: CASSYSKGSYEQYF. The DNA of the CDR3 is TGTGCCAGCAGTTACTCGAAGGGGAGTTACGAGCAGTACTTC.

The chain combines TRBV6-1 with TRBJ1-3, with D perhaps matching TRBD1 (5 bases). V was clipped by 6 bases and J by 3 bases, with 12 bases between them. The CDR3 loop spans 14 amino acids. Germline-derived CDR1 and CDR2 are MNHNS and SASEGT. CDR3 nucleotide sequence: TGTGCCAGCAGCCCCCGACAGTTTGGAAACACCATATATTTT. This gives the protein CASSPRQFGNTIYF.

The rearrangement joins TRBV5-1 to TRBJ2-7, with 10 bases lining up with TRBD2. The CDR3 totals 14 residues. Germline values: CDR1 SGHRS, CDR2 YFSETQ. The ends lost 4 bases at V and 4 bases at J; junction bases unmatched: 5. CDR3 bases: TGCGCCAGCAGCCACATGACTAGCGGGTACGAGCAGTACTTC. This gives the protein CASSHMTSGYEQYF.

The chain has TRBV21-1 and TRBJ1-1. TRBV21-1 is a recognized pseudogene. CDR3 length: 16 residues. The CDR3 bases are TGTGCCAGCAGCAGACGGGACGGCTCTATGAACACTGAAGCTTTCTTT. Amino acid sequence: CASSRRDGSMNTEAFF.

The genes are TRBV11-2 and TRBJ2-2; no reliable D call. The CDR3 sequence is 14 residues long. The V end was cut by 3 bases, the J end by 2 bases, with 7 bases between. Germline V gene lookup returns CDR1 SGHAT and CDR2 FQNNGV. CDR3 DNA: TGTGCCAGCAGCTTTTGGACCAACACCGGGGAGCTGTTTTTT. It specifies CASSFWTNTGELFF. Full variable domain (outside the CDR3, taken from reference TRBV11-2 and TRBJ2-2): EAGVAQSPRYKIIEKRQSVAFWCNPISGHATLYWYQQILGQGPKLLIQFQNNGVVDDSQLPKDRFSAERLKGVDSTLKIQPAKLEDSAVYLCASSFWTNTGELFFGEGSRLTVL.

This clonotype was observed many times. The chain couples TRBV27 to TRBJ2-1; D gene unclear. The CDR3 length is 11 residues. Germline loops: CDR1 MNHEY, CDR2 SMNVEV (reference sequence). The V end was cut by 6 bases, the J end by 4 bases, with 4 bases between. The CDR3 DNA reads TGTGCCAGCAGGAAGTACAATGAGCAGTTCTTC. Its translation: CASRKYNEQFF.

This clonotype was observed a few times. The chain links TRBV11-2 to TRBJ1-4, with D uncertain. Trimming removed 2 bases at V and 8 bases at J, with 12 bases between. The CDR3 runs 14 residues. Germline CDR1 and CDR2: SGHAT and FQNNGV. The CDR3 spells CASSLTGSEEKLFF. For the CDR3, the DNA is TGTGCCAGCAGCTTAACCGGATCAGAGGAAAAACTGTTTTTT.

J is TRBJ1-6 and V is TRBV19; D is perhaps TRBD1 (6 bases). Trimming stripped 7 bases from V and 0 bases from J, with 19 bases between. There are 18 residues in the CDR3. CDR1 is LNHDA and CDR2 is SQIVND in the germline V gene (reference sequence). For the CDR3, the DNA is TGTGCCAGTACAAAATCGACAGGAAGTAGCTCCTATAATTCACCCCTCCACTTT. Protein: CASTKSTGSSSYNSPLHF. Full variable domain (missing parts from reference TRBV19 and TRBJ1-6): DGGITQSPKYLFRKEGQNVTLSCEQNLNHDAMYWYRQDPGQGLRLIYYSQIVNDFQKGDIAEGYSVSREKKESFPLTVTSAQKNPTAFYLCASTKSTGSSSYNSPLHFGNGTRLTVT.

This clonotype appeared a few times. The chain is built from TRBV4-1 and TRBJ1-4; possibly TRBD1 for D (5 bases). Germline CDR1 reads MGHRA; CDR2 reads YSYEKL. The CDR3 is made up of 15 amino acids. V dropped 0 bases and J dropped 5 bases, with 10 bases sitting between them. CDR3 in amino acids: CASSQDGAGNEKLFF. In DNA, the CDR3 is TGCGCCAGCAGCCAAGACGGCGCAGGGAATGAAAAACTGTTTTTT.

V gene TRBV6-1 combines with J gene TRBJ2-1; TRBD2 matches 8 bases. Germline lookup yields CDR1 MNHNS and CDR2 SASEGT. This CDR3 has 15 residues. The trim removed 6 bases at V and 4 bases at J, leaving 8 bases unmatched. CDR3 in amino acids: CASSQSGRSYNEQFF. Here the CDR3 DNA reads TGTGCCAGCAGCCAAAGCGGGAGATCATACAATGAGCAGTTCTTC.

The table lists this clonotype with many counts. The chain joins TRBV28 to TRBJ1-5; 8 nucleotides line up with TRBD1. V was clipped by 2 bases and J by 6 bases; unmatched bases: 12. CDR1 and CDR2 (germline): MDHEN, SYDVKM. The CDR3 loop spans 17 amino acids. The CDR3 DNA reads as TGTGCCAGCAGTTTAAATTGGTGGCAGGGGGCGGGTCAGCCCCAGCATTTT. Translated, it gives CASSLNWWQGAGQPQHF. Full variable domain (missing parts from reference TRBV28 and TRBJ1-5): DVKVTQSSRYLVKRTGEKVFLECVQDMDHENMFWYRQDPGLGLRLIYFSYDVKMKEKGDIPEGYSVSREKKERFSLILESASTNQTSMYLCASSLNWWQGAGQPQHFGDGTRLSIL.

This clonotype has just a few counts. V and J are TRBV2 and TRBJ1-1, with D perhaps matching TRBD1 (5 bases). The CDR3 sequence is 15 residues long. Germline lookup yields CDR1 SNHLY and CDR2 FYNNEI. V was pared by 3 bases and J by 6 bases, with 17 bases between. The CDR3 region has the DNA TGTGCCAGCAGTGACCAAGGGACGGCGGGCGCTGAAGCTTTCTTT. Protein: CASSDQGTAGAEAFF.

V is TRBV7-3 and J is TRBJ2-5; 7 positions match TRBD2. CDR1 SGHTA and CDR2 FQGTGA come from the germline V gene. The CDR3 spans 13 residues. V shed 5 bases and J 5 bases; nucleotides not matched to a gene: 5. The CDR3 DNA is TGTGCCAGCAGCCAGAGGGAGGGGGAGACCCAGTACTTC. Translated: CASSQREGETQYF. Full variable domain (remainder filled in from reference TRBV7-3 and TRBJ2-5): GAGVSQTPSNKVTEKGKYVELRCDPISGHTALYWYRQSLGQGPEFLIYFQGTGAADDSGLPNDRFFAVRPEGSVSTLKIQRTERGDSAVYLCASSQREGETQYFGPGTRLLVL.

This clonotype occurred a few times. The V and J genes are TRBV29-1 and TRBJ1-1; TRBD1 agrees at 9 bases. Trimming cost V 7 bases and J 7 bases; bases outside gene matches: 13. Per germline, CDR1 SQVTM and CDR2 ANQGSEA. This CDR3 is 14 amino acids long. CDR3 in amino acids: CSATRTGVGGEAFF. CDR3 coding DNA: TGCAGCGCCACCAGGACAGGGGTAGGGGGTGAAGCTTTCTTT.

This clonotype has at least ten counts. The chain is built from TRBV7-9 and TRBJ2-2; the match to TRBD2 covers 13 bases. This CDR3 spans 16 amino acids. The germline V gene encodes CDR1 SEHNR and CDR2 FQNEAQ (reference sequence). After removal of 6 bases from V and 7 bases from J, the junction contained 8 bases not matched to a gene. The CDR3 DNA follows: TGTGCCAGCAGTAAGACTAGCGGGAGGAAGAGCGGGGAGCTGTTTTTT. Protein product: CASSKTSGRKSGELFF.

This clonotype was observed a handful of times. This chain connects TRBV4-1 to TRBJ2-7; TRBD2 agrees at 7 bases. V lost 0 bases and J lost 7; bases outside the gene matches: 9. CDR1 and CDR2 (germline): MGHRA, YSYEKL. The CDR3 has 15 amino acids. Written as DNA, the CDR3 is TGCGCCAGCAGCCAAGATCGGTACCCAGCGGGGGAGCAGTACTTC. Translated, it gives CASSQDRYPAGEQYF.

V and J are TRBV6-2 or TRBV6-3 and TRBJ2-1, with TRBD2 matching 10 bases. Germline values: CDR1 MNHEY, CDR2 SVGEGT. CDR3 length: 16 amino acids. Unmatched junction bases numbered 9, after V lost 7 bases and J lost 3 bases. CDR3 sequence: CASTKERLAGYNEQFF. The CDR3 DNA reads as TGTGCCAGCACTAAAGAAAGACTAGCGGGCTACAATGAGCAGTTCTTC.

The chain links TRBV12-3 or TRBV12-4 to TRBJ1-2; D is ambiguous. V gave up 5 bases and J gave up 2 bases, with 9 bases separating them. This CDR3 region has 13 residues. In nucleotides, the CDR3 is TGTGCCAGCAGTAGGGTGGTAAACTATGGCTACACCTTC. Translation: CASSRVVNYGYTF.

This clonotype was picked up a small number of times. The J gene is TRBJ2-7, the V gene TRBV9, with 14 bases matching TRBD2. CDR1 is SGDLS, CDR2 YYNGEE, per germline. V lost 4 bases, J lost 5 bases, and 5 bases stayed unmatched. CDR3 length equals 15 residues. This CDR3 is CASSPRLAGGDEQYF. In DNA, the CDR3 is TGTGCCAGCAGCCCCAGACTAGCGGGAGGGGACGAGCAGTACTTC.

This clonotype was seen only once. V usage is TRBV19 and J usage is TRBJ1-1, with D hard to call. With 10 bases removed from V and 0 bases from J, the gap between germline ends came to 18 bases. CDR1 is LNHDA, CDR2 SQIVND, per germline (reference sequence). The CDR3 is 15 residues long. The CDR3: CATKMAYSMNTEAFF. CDR3 DNA: TGTGCCACCAAAATGGCCTACAGCATGAACACTGAAGCTTTCTTT. Together with reference TRBV19 and TRBJ1-1, the CDR3 gives the full variable domain: DGGITQSPKYLFRKEGQNVTLSCEQNLNHDAMYWYRQDPGQGLRLIYYSQIVNDFQKGDIAEGYSVSREKKESFPLTVTSAQKNPTAFYLCATKMAYSMNTEAFFGQGTRLTVV.

This clonotype was detected only a few times. This chain links TRBV4-1 with TRBJ1-2, with TRBD1 as a possible D gene (5 bases). The germline gives CDR1 MGHRA, CDR2 YSYEKL. The V gene lost 0 bases and the J gene lost 2 bases, with 10 bases spanning the gap. The CDR3 extends over 15 amino acids. The chain's CDR3 is CASSQDIQGNYGYTF. DNA of the CDR3: TGCGCCAGCAGCCAAGATATTCAGGGAAACTATGGCTACACCTTC.

The genes are TRBV3-1 and TRBJ1-2; D is undetermined. CDR1 is LGHDT, CDR2 YNNKEL, per germline (reference sequence). The CDR3 totals 12 residues. Trimming took 8 bases from V and 4 from J, leaving 11 bases between them. CDR3: CASGRLTYGYTF. The DNA for the CDR3 is TGTGCCAGCGGGAGACTTACCTATGGCTACACCTTC.

This clonotype was detected ten times or more. The CDR3 sequence is CASSRPTSGGAGPRVHTQYF. The CDR3 bases are TGTGCCAGCAGTCGACCAACTAGCGGGGGGGCCGGCCCGAGGGTTCATACGCAGTATTTT. This chain connects TRBV12-3 or TRBV12-4 to TRBJ2-3; 13 bases fit TRBD2. V was clipped by 5 bases and J by 7 bases; unmatched bases: 21. This CDR3 has 20 residues.

In its sample, this clonotype was seen many times. The rearrangement joins TRBV20-1 to TRBJ2-2, with D perhaps matching TRBD1 (6 bases). Trimming cost V 5 bases and J 2 bases, with 15 bases left between them. Germline V gene sequence: CDR1 DFQATT, CDR2 SNEGSKA (reference sequence). There are 15 residues in the CDR3. Here the CDR3 DNA reads TGCAGTGCTCCTACGCCGGGACATAACACCGGGGAGCTGTTTTTT. Translating it yields CSAPTPGHNTGELFF.

The table lists this clonotype with many counts. The chain recombines TRBV29-1 with TRBJ2-1, with a possible D match to TRBD1 (7 bases). CDR1 is SQVTM, CDR2 ANQGSEA, per germline. The CDR3 loop spans 18 amino acids. Between the trimmed V and J ends, which lost 2 bases and 0 bases, there was a span of 20 bases. The CDR3, as DNA: TGCAGCGTTGAAAGACAGGGAAAGGGGGGCAGCTCCTACAATGAGCAGTTCTTC. The encoded protein is CSVERQGKGGSSYNEQFF.